The 10 T cell receptor beta chains presented below share a single source sample, sequenced in a study of molecular identifiers for immune sequencing clone quantification. Via MiXCR, TCRdb re-called the PCR reads, giving one row per CDR3 protein. The sample records approximately 500,000 distinct CDR3 sequences, 20% to 25% being singletons. Sequencing input: naive CD8+ T cells from blood, with Jurkat cell RNA spiked in. Subset of the sample: FACS-sorted CD8+CD4-CCR7+CD45RA+ naive T cells. These receptors came from a human donor in good health. Some libraries in this study had Jurkat cell RNA spiked in.

As concerns this clonotype: One junction end does not reproduce the germline sequence, and a read error may be involved. The gene calls are TRBV7-2 and TRBJ2-7, with a possible D match to TRBD1 (5 bases). In germline, CDR1 is SGHTA, CDR2 FQGNSA. This CDR3 is built from 14 residues. In DNA, the CDR3 is TGTGCCAGCAGCCCAAGGACATTCTCCTACGGGCAGTACTTC. This gives the protein CASSPRTFSYGQYF.

In this sample, this clonotype turned up many times. The V call is TRBV7-2, the J call TRBJ1-1, with D hard to call. V lost 3 bases and J lost 4, with 9 bases in between. The length of the CDR3 is 13 residues. CDR1 is SGHTA and CDR2 is FQGNSA in the germline V gene. CDR3 sequence reads: CASSLGISTEAFF. Written as DNA, the CDR3 is TGTGCCAGCAGCTTGGGGATTAGCACTGAAGCTTTCTTT.

Comment on this clonotype: A much larger clonotype is one base distant, so this may be a read error. The V and J genes are TRBV30 and TRBJ2-3; TRBD2 aligns across 9 bases. The CDR3 sequence is 13 residues long. The V gene's germline CDR1 is GTSNPN and CDR2 SVGIG (reference sequence). The CDR3 sequence: CAWDSGRTDTLYF. The CDR3 bases are TGTGCCTGGGATAGCGGGAGAACAGATACGCTGTATTTT.

In its sample, this clonotype was seen a few times. CDR3 bases: TGTGCCAGCAGTTACGATGGCACAGAACCGAGTGAAGAGAACACTGAAGCTTTCTTT. The encoded protein is CASSYDGTEPSEENTEAFF. The chain carries TRBV6-2 or TRBV6-3 and TRBJ1-1; D not certain. This CDR3 has 19 residues. CDR1 is MNHEY and CDR2 is SVGEGT in the germline V gene. V was cut by 2 bases and J by 1 base, with 23 bases left in between.

This clonotype occurred many times. The V call is TRBV30, the J call TRBJ2-3, with D unresolved. Trimming removed 4 bases from V and 1 base from J, with 9 bases in between. This CDR3 comprises 13 residues. Germline CDR1 GTSNPN, CDR2 SVGIG (reference sequence). CDR3 sequence reads: CAWNRQGTDTQYF. In nucleotides, the CDR3 is TGTGCCTGGAATAGGCAGGGCACAGATACGCAGTATTTT.

V is TRBV9 and J is TRBJ2-1, with 7 bases lining up with TRBD2. The CDR3 sequence is 16 residues long. V lost 3 bases and J lost 3; bases outside the gene matches: 9. Germline CDR1 SGDLS, CDR2 YYNGEE. The DNA of the CDR3 is TGTGCCAGCAGCGGCATCGGGAGGTCCCTCTACAATGAGCAGTTCTTC. This translates into CASSGIGRSLYNEQFF.

This clonotype has at least ten counts. The V gene is TRBV4-2, the J gene TRBJ1-1; the D is unclear. The CDR3 sequence is 13 residues long. Deletions cut 5 bases from V and 1 base from J, with 8 bases between. Germline V gives CDR1 LGHNA, CDR2 YNFKEQ. The CDR3, as DNA: TGTGCCAGCAGCTCTAGGGAGAACACTGAAGCTTTCTTT. Its protein is CASSSRENTEAFF.

A note on this clonotype: This may arise from a read error, as a much more abundant clone is one base away. The rearrangement joins TRBV4-3 to TRBJ2-3; a possible D gene is TRBD2 (5 bases). From germline, CDR1 is LGHNA and CDR2 YSLEER. The CDR3 is 14 residues long. The V and J ends lost 2 bases and 6 bases respectively, with 12 bases between them. The CDR3 region is CASSQWQEVDTQYF. In nucleotides, the CDR3 is TGCGCCAGCAGCCAATGGCAGGAGGTCGATACGCAGTATTTT.

The chain employs TRBV20-1 and TRBJ2-1; 11 bases agree with TRBD2. Trimming removed 7 bases from V and 8 bases from J; junction bases left unmatched: 10. The germline gives CDR1 DFQATT, CDR2 SNEGSKA (reference sequence). The CDR3 is 14 amino acids. CDR3 loop: CSVETSGVLDEQFF. CDR3 coding DNA: TGCAGTGTAGAGACTAGCGGGGTGTTAGATGAGCAGTTCTTC.

As for this clonotype: One base away lies a much larger clone, so this may be a sequencing read error. The chain links TRBV18 to TRBJ1-1; D gene uncertain. This CDR3 spans 13 amino acids. V lost 6 bases and J 4 bases, leaving 12 bases between the germline ends. The germline V gene encodes CDR1 KGHSH and CDR2 LQKENI. DNA of the CDR3: TGTGCCAGCTCCGCTAAAATGAGCACTGAAGCTTTCTTT. Residues: CASSAKMSTEAFF.